One sample yielded the 10 T cell receptor beta chains listed below, sequenced in a study of post-analysis software for immune sequencing data. Overall study results and limits: About five TRBV segments, including TRBV5-6, TRBV5-1 and TRBV20-1, were more frequent in patients than controls.

These receptors have no known antigen. Prepared TCR beta cDNA libraries contained unique molecular identifiers. TCRdb re-derived calls from the PCR reads in MiXCR, one entry per CDR3 protein. The table records approximately 360,000 distinct CDR3 sequences, approximately 38% of them present only once. The sample consisted of blood. Every receptor here comes from a girl aged 10-17 years with multiple sclerosis.

This clonotype occurred a few times. This chain links TRBV20-1 with TRBJ2-7; TRBD2 aligns across 8 bases. Germline V CDR1 and CDR2: DFQATT, SNEGSKA (reference sequence). The CDR3 consists of 14 residues. V dropped 5 bases and J dropped 5; count of bases not matched to a gene: 11. This CDR3 is CSAAAGTRTHEQYF. The DNA for the CDR3 is TGCAGTGCTGCAGCCGGGACTAGGACTCACGAGCAGTACTTC.

A few counts support this clonotype. The chain joins TRBV27 to TRBJ2-7; no firm D call. CDR3 length: 14 residues. Deletions cut 6 bases from V and 5 bases from J, with 17 bases between. Germline V lookup: CDR1 MNHEY, CDR2 SMNVEV (reference sequence). CDR3 DNA sequence: TGTGCCAGCAGCCCCACGGCTTATTACCACGAGCAGTACTTC. Protein product: CASSPTAYYHEQYF.

The chain couples TRBV2 to TRBJ2-1; D is perhaps TRBD1 or TRBD2 (5 bases each). This CDR3 comprises 15 residues. Per germline, CDR1 SNHLY and CDR2 FYNNEI. V lost 2 bases to trimming and J lost 12 bases, with 20 bases between them. The CDR3 DNA reads TGTGCCAGCAGTGAATTTTGGCAGGGACCGGTCGCGCAGTTCTTC. Residues: CASSEFWQGPVAQFF.

This clonotype has a single count. The rearrangement uses TRBV29-1 and TRBJ2-2; TRBD1 matches 8 bases. The V and J ends lost 4 bases and 4 bases, in that order; junction bases with no gene match: 5. Germline assignment: CDR1 SQVTM and CDR2 ANQGSEA. The CDR3 is made up of 14 amino acids. The CDR3: CSVVDRGGTGELFF. The DNA for the CDR3 is TGCAGCGTTGTCGACAGGGGTGGCACCGGGGAGCTGTTTTTT.

In its sample, this clonotype was seen a few times. This rearrangement joins TRBV2 to TRBJ2-7; D is perhaps TRBD1 (6 bases). V was trimmed by 6 bases and J by 6 bases, leaving 12 bases between them. This CDR3 contains 12 residues. Germline values: CDR1 SNHLY, CDR2 FYNNEI. This CDR3 is CASRTTGSEQYF. The DNA for the CDR3 is TGTGCCAGCAGGACGACAGGTTCCGAGCAGTACTTC.

About this clonotype itself: The junction does not match germline at one end; this may be a read error. The V and J genes are TRBV6-5 and TRBJ2-1, with TRBD2 matching over 9 bases. The CDR3 extends over 14 amino acids. CDR1 and CDR2 from the germline V gene are MNHEY and SVGAGI. The CDR3 loop reads CASSFSGGYDEQFF. In DNA form, the CDR3 reads TGTGCCAGCAGTTTTAGCGGGGGCTACGATGAGCAGTTCTTC.

This chain joins TRBV2 and TRBJ2-7; tentative D call: TRBD2 (5 bases). The CDR3 length is 15 residues. CDR1 and CDR2 from the germline V gene are SNHLY and FYNNEI. Between the trimmed V and J ends, which lost 8 bases and 1 base, there was a span of 18 bases. The CDR3 region is CASALRGIGSYEQYF. The CDR3 nucleotides read TGTGCCAGCGCCCTCCGGGGAATAGGGTCCTACGAGCAGTACTTC.

This clonotype was counted only a few times. V and J are TRBV4-2 and TRBJ1-1; D remains unclear. The CDR3 spans 15 residues. CDR1 is LGHNA, CDR2 YNFKEQ, per germline. Between the trimmed V and J ends, which lost 1 base and 1 base, there was a span of 10 bases. Here the CDR3 DNA reads TGTGCCAGCAGCCAAGTATTACCGCCGAACACTGAAGCTTTCTTT. Translating it yields CASSQVLPPNTEAFF.

This chain connects TRBV7-2 to TRBJ2-5; 9 positions agree with TRBD1. Per the germline V gene, CDR1 is SGHTA and CDR2 is FQGNSA. Germline trimming cut 3 bases from V and 9 bases from J; bases unmatched to any gene: 8. The length of the CDR3 is 14 residues. This CDR3 is CTSSLGQGGEAQYF. In DNA form, the CDR3 reads TGTACCAGCAGCTTGGGACAGGGAGGGGAGGCCCAGTACTTC. Drawing the rest from reference TRBV7-2 and TRBJ2-5, the complete variable domain is GAGVSQSPSNKVTEKGKDVELRCDPISGHTALYWYRQSLGQGLEFLIYFQGNSAPDKSGLPSDRFSAERTGGSVSTLTIQRTQQEDSAVYLCTSSLGQGGEAQYFGPGTRLLVL.

This clonotype appeared a single time. V gene TRBV7-9 combines with J gene TRBJ1-1; unclear D gene. The CDR3 runs to 14 residues. V was shortened by 5 bases and J by 0 bases, with 10 bases between the two germline ends. Germline V gives CDR1 SEHNR, CDR2 FQNEAQ (reference sequence). The CDR3 region is CASSKEHLNTEAFF. In DNA, the CDR3 is TGTGCCAGCAGCAAGGAACACCTGAACACTGAAGCTTTCTTT.